Shown below are 26 T cell receptor beta chains from a single sample sequenced in a study of blood T cell repertoires in COVID-19. The data were produced by immunoSEQ multiplex PCR, yet TCRdb's version contains in-frame clones alone and is incomplete. This table holds around 190,000 clones, more than 75% found once. Sequencing used peripheral blood. These receptors originate from a woman between 40 and 55 years old with COVID-19, enrolled during active disease.

The chain employs TRBV10-2 and TRBJ2-1; D might be TRBD2 (5 bases). This CDR3 region has 15 residues. V was pared by 7 bases and J by 2 bases, with 15 bases between. Germline V gene sequence: CDR1 WSHSY, CDR2 SAAADI. DNA for the CDR3: TGCGCCAGCACCGAGGAGGATGCCCCCTACAATGAGCAGTTCTTC. Protein sequence: CASTEEDAPYNEQFF.

The chain recombines TRBV30 with TRBJ2-6; TRBD2 matches 12 bases. CDR3 length: 17 amino acids. Looked up from germline, CDR1 is GTSNPN and CDR2 is SVGIG (reference sequence). With 8 bases clipped from V and 2 bases from J, the junction kept 10 bases outside the gene matches. Written as DNA, the CDR3 is TGTGCCGGGATGACTAGCGGGAGCATTACTGGGGCCAACGTCCTGACTTTC. Translation gives CAGMTSGSITGANVLTF.

V and J are TRBV5-4 and TRBJ2-5, with TRBD2 identical over 16 bases. The CDR3 has 16 residues. CDR1 is SGHNT, CDR2 YYREEE, per germline (reference sequence). The V segment lost 4 bases and the J segment 4 bases; nucleotides outside the gene matches: 4. CDR3 DNA sequence: TGTGCCAGCAGCCCGGGACTAGCGGGAGGGACAGAGACCCAGTACTTC. Protein sequence: CASSPGLAGGTETQYF.

This clone turned up a few times. V gene TRBV27 combines with J gene TRBJ2-1; 9 bases map to TRBD2. V gave up 3 bases and J gave up 9 bases; unmatched junction bases: 9. The CDR3 length is 15 residues. CDR1 and CDR2 from the germline V gene are MNHEY and SMNVEV (reference sequence). The CDR3, as DNA: TGTGCCAGCAGTTTCTTGGTAGCGGGAGTGAGTGAGCAGTTCTTC. It yields the protein CASSFLVAGVSEQFF.

The CDR3 region has the DNA TGTGCCAGCAGCTTTGGAGGGTCCGGGTTAGAGACCCAGTACTTC. It encodes CASSFGGSGLETQYF. J is TRBJ2-5 and V is TRBV11-2; a possible D gene is TRBD2 (6 bases). Germline V lookup: CDR1 SGHAT, CDR2 FQNNGV. CDR3 length equals 15 residues. V was shortened by 3 bases and J by 4 bases, with 15 bases between the two germline ends.

This sequence joins TRBV10-1 and TRBJ2-7, with TRBD1 matching over 7 bases. This CDR3 contains 13 residues. Germline loops: CDR1 WNHNN, CDR2 SYGVQD (reference sequence). With V trimmed by 2 bases and J by 4 bases, 2 bases remained unmatched. The CDR3 DNA sequence: TGCGCCAGCAGTGAGACAGGGGTTTACGAGCAGTACTTC. This codes for CASSETGVYEQYF.

J is TRBJ1-3 and V is TRBV4-3, with no clear D. The V end was cut by 1 base, the J end by 4 bases, with 14 bases between. The CDR3 extends over 16 amino acids. In germline, CDR1 is LGHNA, CDR2 YSLEER. DNA for the CDR3: TGCGCCAGCAGCCAAGGGTCAAACTACCTCGGAAACACCATATATTTT. Amino acid sequence: CASSQGSNYLGNTIYF.

CDR3 nucleotides: TGTGCCAGCAGCTTCAAGGGTATGGGACTAGAGCAGTACTTC. It is translated as CASSFKGMGLEQYF. The chain recombines TRBV7-9 with TRBJ2-7; 7 nucleotides align to TRBD2. Germline assignment: CDR1 SEHNR and CDR2 FQNEAQ (reference sequence). Trimming took 3 bases from V and 7 from J; bases not matched to a gene: 9. The CDR3 covers 14 residues.

The rearrangement uses TRBV4-1 and TRBJ2-2; 12 bases agree with TRBD2. With 1 base clipped from V and 5 bases from J, the junction kept 11 bases outside the gene matches. This CDR3 spans 19 amino acids. Germline V CDR1 and CDR2: MGHRA, YSYEKL. The CDR3 DNA reads as TGCGCCAGCAGCCAAGGCGTACACCCTAGCGGGAGGGCTACCGGGGAGCTGTTTTTT. It is translated as CASSQGVHPSGRATGELFF.

This clone has more than one count but fewer than ten. J is TRBJ1-1 and V is TRBV3-1 (or the pseudogene TRBV3-2), with D unresolved. The CDR3 has 13 amino acids. V lost 1 base and J 1 base, leaving 4 bases between the germline ends. CDR1 and CDR2 from the germline V gene are LGHDT and YNNKEL (reference sequence). In DNA, the CDR3 is TGTGCCAGCAGCCAAGCGGGGAACACTGAAGCTTTCTTT. Amino acids: CASSQAGNTEAFF.

The rearrangement joins TRBV11-2 to TRBJ2-6, with D possibly matching TRBD1 (6 bases). This CDR3 comprises 17 residues. V lost 5 bases to trimming and J lost 4 bases, with 18 bases between them. Germline V CDR1 and CDR2: SGHAT, FQNNGV. The CDR3 coding sequence is TGTGCCAGCAGCCCAGTGGGACATGTGCTGGGGGCCAACGTCCTGACTTTC. This encodes CASSPVGHVLGANVLTF.

The CDR3 region is CASGTKGDTEAFF. The CDR3 DNA is TGTGCTAGTGGGACTAAGGGGGACACTGAAGCTTTCTTT. This chain links TRBV12-5 with TRBJ1-1, with D maybe TRBD1 (6 bases). Germline loops: CDR1 LGHNT, CDR2 FRNRAP. Trimming took 6 bases from V and 3 from J, leaving 11 bases between them. The CDR3 covers 13 residues.

This chain links TRBV27 with TRBJ1-6; possible D gene TRBD1, 6 bases. The CDR3 has 15 amino acids. V shed 8 bases and J shed 10 bases, with 21 bases lying between them. CDR1 and CDR2 from the germline V gene are MNHEY and SMNVEV (reference sequence). Here the CDR3 DNA reads TGTGCCAGCGGTCACAGGGAGACCACTATGTCACCCCTCCACTTT. Its protein product is CASGHRETTMSPLHF.

V is TRBV5-1 and J is TRBJ1-2, with 7 positions matching TRBD1. This CDR3 comprises 13 residues. CDR1 and CDR2 from the germline V gene are SGHRS and YFSETQ. V was clipped by 7 bases and J by 4 bases; unmatched bases: 7. CDR3: CASSIDRVYGYTF. The CDR3, as DNA: TGCGCCAGCTCAATTGACAGGGTCTATGGCTACACCTTC.

The genes are TRBV29-1 and TRBJ1-3; D ambiguous. Trimming shortened V by 4 bases and J by 1 base, and 5 bases separated the two germline ends. The CDR3 has 12 amino acids. Per the germline V gene, CDR1 is SQVTM and CDR2 is ANQGSEA. The CDR3 is CSVGESGNTIYF. The DNA of the CDR3 is TGCAGCGTTGGGGAGTCTGGAAACACCATATATTTT.

The V call is TRBV27, the J call TRBJ1-6; 10 nucleotides match TRBD1. The trim removed 5 bases at V and 8 bases at J, leaving 6 bases unmatched. CDR1 is MNHEY, CDR2 SMNVEV, per germline (reference sequence). The CDR3 runs 15 residues. The CDR3 DNA reads TGTGCCAGCAGTCCCCCTGGACAGGGGGATTCACCCCTCCACTTT. It encodes CASSPPGQGDSPLHF.

The table lists this clone with a few counts. This CDR3 reads CASSKRPTGAKDEQYF. The CDR3 nucleotides read TGTGCCAGCAGTAAGAGACCGACAGGGGCGAAAGACGAGCAGTACTTC. The chain links TRBV6-2 or TRBV6-3 to TRBJ2-7; 8 nucleotides line up with TRBD1. The germline V gene has CDR1 MNHEY and CDR2 SVGEGT. With 5 bases clipped from V and 5 bases from J, the junction kept 14 bases outside the gene matches. This CDR3 spans 16 amino acids.

This clone appeared once. The chain is built from TRBV7-2 and TRBJ2-7; D perhaps matches TRBD1 (6 bases). The V and J ends lost 5 bases and 4 bases respectively, with 18 bases between them. The CDR3 covers 15 residues. Germline V gene lookup returns CDR1 SGHTA and CDR2 FQGNSA. The CDR3 loop is CASSPDRSETYEQYF. DNA of the CDR3: TGTGCCAGCAGCCCCGACAGGTCGGAAACATACGAGCAGTACTTC.

This clone showed up just a few times. The CDR3 DNA follows: TGTGCCAGCAGCCAACACTACCCGAGGAGCACTGAAGCTTTCTTT. Translation: CASSQHYPRSTEAFF. This chain connects TRBV14 to TRBJ1-1; D gene ambiguous. The CDR3 extends over 15 amino acids. Deletions cut 2 bases from V and 4 bases from J, with 14 bases between. The germline CDR1 and CDR2 sequences are SGHDN and FVKESK.

The chain couples TRBV5-1 to TRBJ1-1; 8 nucleotides align to TRBD1. V was clipped by 1 base and J by 5 bases; unmatched bases: 7. The CDR3 totals 15 residues. The germline V gene has CDR1 SGHRS and CDR2 YFSETQ. The CDR3, as DNA: TGCGCCAGCAGCTTGTTGGGACAGGTTCCAACTGAAGCTTTCTTT. Amino acids: CASSLLGQVPTEAFF.

This rearrangement joins TRBV10-2 to TRBJ2-3, with TRBD2 matching 11 bases. The CDR3 spans 20 residues. Looked up from germline, CDR1 is WSHSY and CDR2 is SAAADI. V trimming: 4 bases; J trimming: 3 bases; junction bases outside the gene matches: 18. The CDR3 loop is CASSASSRSVAGGPTDTQYF. The DNA of the CDR3 is TGCGCCAGCAGTGCGAGCTCCCGTTCAGTAGCGGGGGGGCCGACAGATACGCAGTATTTT.

This clone has just one count. The rearrangement joins TRBV29-1 to TRBJ2-3, with D possibly TRBD2 on 5 matching bases. Germline V gene sequence: CDR1 SQVTM, CDR2 ANQGSEA. The CDR3 is 13 amino acids. Trimming took off 3 bases at V and 0 bases at J, with 7 bases between the two ends. The CDR3 loop reads CSVDGVSTDTQYF. CDR3 DNA: TGCAGCGTTGACGGGGTGAGCACAGATACGCAGTATTTT.

The sample holds a few counts of this clone. The rearrangement links TRBV19 to TRBJ2-7; 7 bases match TRBD1. The CDR3 totals 16 residues. Germline trimming cut 5 bases from V and 3 bases from J; bases unmatched to any gene: 13. Per germline, CDR1 LNHDA and CDR2 SQIVND (reference sequence). The CDR3 DNA reads as TGTGCCAGTAGTCTATCTAGAACAGGGGATATCTACGAGCAGTACTTC. Its protein product is CASSLSRTGDIYEQYF.

The chain uses TRBV5-6 and TRBJ1-5, with TRBD1 matching over 12 bases. V shed 0 bases, J shed 0 bases, and the junction held 7 bases outside the gene matches. The germline gives CDR1 SGHDT, CDR2 YYEEEE. This CDR3 spans 19 amino acids. Here the CDR3 DNA reads TGTGCCAGCAGCTTGGATGGGACAGGGGGCTTGTATAGCAATCAGCCCCAGCATTTT. Translation: CASSLDGTGGLYSNQPQHF.

Concerning this clone itself: Other DNA sequences in the same sample also yield this CDR3. The rearrangement uses TRBV3-1 (or the pseudogene TRBV3-2) and TRBJ1-2; 8 bases match TRBD1. This CDR3 is 13 amino acids long. CDR1 and CDR2 (germline): LGHDT, YNNKEL (reference sequence). Losses at the gene ends were 4 bases for V and 7 bases for J; bases not matched to a gene: 5. Written as DNA, the CDR3 is TGTGCCAGCAGCCCAGGACAGGGAGGTGGCTACACCTTC. It codes for CASSPGQGGGYTF.

This clone was recorded once. The V call is TRBV7-2, the J call TRBJ2-2; 8 nucleotides match TRBD1. Germline CDR1 reads SGHTA; CDR2 reads FQGNSA. This CDR3 spans 16 amino acids. With 1 base clipped from V and 3 bases from J, the junction kept 4 bases outside the gene matches. The CDR3 protein is CASSLGNRGYTGELFF. DNA of the CDR3: TGTGCCAGCAGCTTAGGGAACAGGGGGTACACCGGGGAGCTGTTTTTT.